This T cell receptor beta chain was recorded in a study of Ad26.COV2.S vaccination and SARS-CoV-2 variants. As for treatment: roughly 18 received Ad26.COV2.S at low or high dose, single or two shots; 5 received placebo; per-sample allocation not given. Sampling was performed 63 days after the first vaccine or placebo injection. This clone has only one observation. Clones were sequenced by immunoSEQ multiplex PCR, and TCRdb holds only the in-frame ones, with some missing. The sample records 350,000 to 500,000 clones, over 75% being singletons. Trimming removed 0 bases from V and 9 bases from J; junction bases left unmatched: 8. The CDR3 has 16 residues. Looked up from germline, CDR1 is LGHNA and CDR2 is YSLEER.

The TCR was taken from a person aged 18-60 years who received the Ad26.COV2.S COVID-19 vaccine or a placebo. Sample: peripheral blood, taken in a trial of Ad26.COV2.S vaccine versus placebo. This chain links TRBV4-3 with TRBJ2-1, with TRBD2 matching 10 bases. This CDR3 reads CASSQEAGGPVGEQFF. CDR3 nucleotide sequence: TGCGCCAGCAGCCAAGAAGCGGGAGGGCCCGTAGGTGAGCAGTTCTTC.